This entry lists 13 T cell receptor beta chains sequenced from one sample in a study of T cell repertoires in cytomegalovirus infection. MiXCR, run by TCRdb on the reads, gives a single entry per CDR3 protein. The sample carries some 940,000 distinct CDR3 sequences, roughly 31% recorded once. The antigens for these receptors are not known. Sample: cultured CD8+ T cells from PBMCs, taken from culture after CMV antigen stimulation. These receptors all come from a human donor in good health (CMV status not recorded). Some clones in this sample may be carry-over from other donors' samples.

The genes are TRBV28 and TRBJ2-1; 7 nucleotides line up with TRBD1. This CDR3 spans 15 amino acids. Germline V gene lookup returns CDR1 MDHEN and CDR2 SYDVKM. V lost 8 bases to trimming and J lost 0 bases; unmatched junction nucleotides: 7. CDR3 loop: CASGEGGPSYNEQFF. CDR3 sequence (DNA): TGTGCCAGCGGAGAAGGGGGCCCCTCCTACAATGAGCAGTTCTTC.

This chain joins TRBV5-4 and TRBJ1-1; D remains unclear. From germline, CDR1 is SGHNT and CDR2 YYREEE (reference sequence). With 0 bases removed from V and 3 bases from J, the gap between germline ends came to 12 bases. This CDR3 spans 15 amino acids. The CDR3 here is CASSLARRYDTEAFF. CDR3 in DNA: TGTGCCAGCAGCTTGGCCCGGCGTTACGACACTGAAGCTTTCTTT.

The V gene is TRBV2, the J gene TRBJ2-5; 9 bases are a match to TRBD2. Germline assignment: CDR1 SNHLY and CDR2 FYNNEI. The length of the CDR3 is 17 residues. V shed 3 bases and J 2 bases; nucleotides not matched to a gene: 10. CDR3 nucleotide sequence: TGTGCCAGCAGTGATCCTAGCGGGGCACCTCTTCAAGAGACCCAGTACTTC. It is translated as CASSDPSGAPLQETQYF.

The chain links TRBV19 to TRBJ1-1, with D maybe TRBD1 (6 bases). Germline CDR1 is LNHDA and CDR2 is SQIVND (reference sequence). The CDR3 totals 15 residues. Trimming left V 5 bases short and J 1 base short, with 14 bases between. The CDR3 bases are TGTGCCAGTAGTTCCAGGACAGATTGGAACACTGAAGCTTTCTTT. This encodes CASSSRTDWNTEAFF. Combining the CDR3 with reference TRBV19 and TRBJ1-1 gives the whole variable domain DGGITQSPKYLFRKEGQNVTLSCEQNLNHDAMYWYRQDPGQGLRLIYYSQIVNDFQKGDIAEGYSVSREKKESFPLTVTSAQKNPTAFYLCASSSRTDWNTEAFFGQGTRLTVV.

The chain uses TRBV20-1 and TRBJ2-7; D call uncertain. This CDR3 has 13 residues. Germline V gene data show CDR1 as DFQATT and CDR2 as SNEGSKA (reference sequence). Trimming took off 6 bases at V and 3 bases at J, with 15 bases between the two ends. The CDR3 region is CSAEGVFGYEQYV. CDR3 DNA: TGCAGTGCAGAAGGCGTTTTCGGCTACGAGCAGTACGTC.

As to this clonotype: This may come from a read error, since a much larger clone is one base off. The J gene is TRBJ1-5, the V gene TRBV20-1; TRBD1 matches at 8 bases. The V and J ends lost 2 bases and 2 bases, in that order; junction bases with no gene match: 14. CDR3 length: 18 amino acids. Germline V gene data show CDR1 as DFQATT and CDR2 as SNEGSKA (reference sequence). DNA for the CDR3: TGCAGTGCTAGACCCGAGACAGGGGTAATGGGTCGCAATCAGCCCCAGCATTTT. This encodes CSARPETGVMGRNQPQHF.

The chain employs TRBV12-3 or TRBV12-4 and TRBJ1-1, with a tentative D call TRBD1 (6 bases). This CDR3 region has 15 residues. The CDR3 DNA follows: TGTGCAGAGGGGGAACCGGGACGGGGAGACACTGAAGCTTTCTTT. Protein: CAEGEPGRGDTEAFF.

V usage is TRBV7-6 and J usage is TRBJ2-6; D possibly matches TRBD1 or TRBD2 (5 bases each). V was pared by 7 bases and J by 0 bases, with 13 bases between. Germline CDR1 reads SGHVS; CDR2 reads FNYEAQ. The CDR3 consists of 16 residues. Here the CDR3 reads CASNNPGSSGANVLTF. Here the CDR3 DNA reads TGTGCCAGCAACAACCCAGGGAGCTCTGGGGCCAACGTCCTGACTTTC.

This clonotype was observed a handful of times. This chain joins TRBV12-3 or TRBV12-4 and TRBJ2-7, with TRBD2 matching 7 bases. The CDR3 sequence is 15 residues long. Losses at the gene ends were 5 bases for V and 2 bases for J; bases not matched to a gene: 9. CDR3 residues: CASSPTLATTYEQYF. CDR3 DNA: TGTGCCAGCAGTCCAACACTAGCGACTACCTACGAGCAGTACTTC.

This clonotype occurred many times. The DNA of the CDR3 is TGTGCCAGCAGCTTAGAGAGGGTTTCCGCAGACTATGGCTACACCTTC. It codes for CASSLERVSADYGYTF. V is TRBV7-9 and J is TRBJ1-2, with D hard to call. V lost 1 base, J lost 3 bases, and 15 bases lay in between. The CDR3 spans 16 residues. Germline V gene lookup returns CDR1 SEHNR and CDR2 FQNEAQ (reference sequence).

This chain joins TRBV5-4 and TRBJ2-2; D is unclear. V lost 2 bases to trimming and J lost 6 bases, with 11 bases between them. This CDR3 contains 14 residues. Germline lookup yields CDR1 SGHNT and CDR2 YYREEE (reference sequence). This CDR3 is CASSFTQPPGELFF. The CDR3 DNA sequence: TGTGCCAGCAGCTTCACACAGCCCCCCGGGGAGCTGTTTTTT.

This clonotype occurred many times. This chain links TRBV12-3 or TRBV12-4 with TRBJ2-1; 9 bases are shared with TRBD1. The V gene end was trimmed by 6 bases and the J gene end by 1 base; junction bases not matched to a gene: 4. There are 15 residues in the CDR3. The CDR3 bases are TGTGCCAGCAGAGGGACAGGGTTTTCCTACAATGAGCAGTTCTTC. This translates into CASRGTGFSYNEQFF.

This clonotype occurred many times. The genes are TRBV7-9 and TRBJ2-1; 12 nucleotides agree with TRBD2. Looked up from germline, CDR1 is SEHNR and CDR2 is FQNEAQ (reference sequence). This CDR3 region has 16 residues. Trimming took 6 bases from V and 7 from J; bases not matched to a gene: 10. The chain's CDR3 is CASSSASGGAWNEQFF. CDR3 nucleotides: TGTGCCAGCAGTTCGGCTAGCGGGGGGGCATGGAATGAGCAGTTCTTC.